This T cell receptor beta chain was recovered during a study of blood T cell repertoires in COVID-19 (dated by TCRdb to about 2020). Describing the broader study: Collaborator samples came from the United States, Italy and Spain and covered acute and convalescent phases of COVID-19. The material from the prospective study consisted of cDNA or gDNA derived from T cells, B-cell-depleted T cells, or PBMCs. Deeply sampled blood TCRbeta repertoires from subjects exposed to, actively infected with, or recovered from COVID-19 were included in the dataset. The repertoires were released in a freely available public database meant as a resource for research on the immune response to SARS-CoV-2. Samples came from the ongoing ImmuneRACE study (first 160 participants) plus 1,254 subjects from 6 global collaborators. The sample metadata nearly always contained a de-identified subject ID, COVID-19 status, age in years and sex. HLA class I and class II types, where available, came from metadata supplied by the sample provider rather than from assay-based typing. Broad study findings and their caveats: The quantity of clinical and demographic metadata differed by source and by participant and was supplied without curation.

The immunoSEQ Assay, a bias-controlled multiplex PCR, was used to amplify TCRbeta CDR3 regions from genomic DNA. In the paper's pipeline: The number of nucleated cells in each sample was estimated from the amplification of reference gene primers within the assay. Sequence reads were collapsed and filtered to measure the absolute abundance of every unique TCRbeta CDR3 rearrangement. For each sample, productive Simpson clonality was calculated as the square root of Simpson's diversity index over productive rearrangements. Held by TCRdb, this immuneACCESS table contains in-frame sequences only and omits some clones. Under half of the omission traces to an unresolved V gene where checked; the cause of the rest is unknown. V and J calls and clone size are given by that table; D and trimming were obtained from the DNA. This sample comprises just under 75,000 clones, around four fifths of them detected only once. Approximately 2.5% of the sample is in the top ten clones.

V is cut by 10 bases and J by 0 bases, and the space between the germline ends is 16 bases. The CDR3 covers 15 residues, taking in both the cysteine and the phenylalanine. This entry keeps only the CDR3 DNA: 45 bases, framed from base 1. CDR1 is given as SGHAT and CDR2 as FQNNGV, both from the germline V gene. Concerning this clone itself: It lacks a known antigen. No clone much larger than this one lies a single base away; base qualities are absent.

Whole blood was collected in K2EDTA tubes by collaborating institutions according to the institutions' own protocols. For TCRbeta analysis, collaborators shipped samples in one of three forms: frozen whole blood, isolated PBMCs, or DNA extracted from either of those sample types. The rearranged chain carries TRBV11-2 and TRBJ2-1; TRBD2 is perhaps the D gene, given 5 matching bases. The sequence was collected from a man older than 75 with active or convalescent COVID-19. Sequencing input: peripheral blood. The nucleotide sequence reads TGTGCCACCTCGAAAGAGGGAAGCTCCTACAATGAGCAGTTCTTC. This translates into CATSKEGSSYNEQFF.